The 15 T cell receptor beta chains presented below share a single source sample, sequenced in a study of cytomegalovirus exposure and HLA in healthy donors. The assay was immunoSEQ multiplex PCR, and TCRdb's table has in-frame clones only and misses some. This table has 250,000 to 400,000 clones, approximately 88% appearing once. The source material was PBMCs. All receptors derive from a man aged 30 to 39 in good health and CMV-seronegative.

CDR3 in amino acids: CASSLEASGGTYYNEQFF. As DNA, the CDR3 is TGTGCCAGCAGTTTAGAGGCTAGCGGGGGGACTTACTACAATGAGCAGTTCTTC. The gene calls are TRBV27 and TRBJ2-1; 11 bases line up with TRBD2. CDR1 is MNHEY, CDR2 SMNVEV, per germline (reference sequence). The CDR3 runs to 18 residues. V trimming: 2 bases; J trimming: 3 bases; junction bases outside the gene matches: 9.

The chain couples TRBV11-2 to TRBJ2-2; 8 positions match TRBD1. The CDR3 length is 18 residues. Per germline, CDR1 SGHAT and CDR2 FQNNGV. The ends lost 3 bases at V and 1 base at J; junction bases unmatched: 10. The CDR3 nucleotides read TGTGCCAGCAGCTTGAGACCACAGGGGGACCTGAACACCGGGGAGCTGTTTTTT. Translation: CASSLRPQGDLNTGELFF.

The genes are TRBV9 and TRBJ2-1, with 7 bases aligning to TRBD2. This CDR3 has 15 residues. V lost 3 bases to trimming and J lost 5 bases; unmatched junction nucleotides: 8. Germline lookup yields CDR1 SGDLS and CDR2 YYNGEE. The CDR3 spells CASSARLARDNEQFF. DNA of the CDR3: TGTGCCAGCAGCGCCCGACTAGCTAGGGACAATGAGCAGTTCTTC.

The chain joins TRBV2 to TRBJ2-7, with 9 positions matching TRBD1. The germline gives CDR1 SNHLY, CDR2 FYNNEI. The V segment lost 11 bases and the J segment 5 bases; nucleotides outside the gene matches: 13. The CDR3 is 14 amino acids. The CDR3 region has the DNA TGTGCCCGCGACTCCGGGACAGGGTCTAACGAGCAGTACTTC. It translates to CARDSGTGSNEQYF.

The CDR3 reads CASSPTSGGRQTQYF. In DNA form, the CDR3 reads TGTGCCAGCAGCCCAACTAGCGGGGGACGACAGACCCAGTACTTC. This rearrangement joins TRBV9 to TRBJ2-5, with 11 bases lining up with TRBD2. J gave up 6 bases and V 4 bases, and 8 bases lay outside the gene matches. CDR1 is SGDLS and CDR2 is YYNGEE in the germline V gene. This CDR3 is 15 amino acids long.

V is TRBV5-4 and J is TRBJ2-7; TRBD2 agrees at 9 bases. Per the germline V gene, CDR1 is SGHNT and CDR2 is YYREEE (reference sequence). Trimming cost V 0 bases and J 6 bases; bases outside gene matches: 4. CDR3 length: 14 amino acids. As DNA, the CDR3 is TGTGCCAGCAGCTTGGAGCGGGGGGCGGGCGAGCAGTACTTC. Its protein is CASSLERGAGEQYF.

The chain joins TRBV2 to TRBJ2-3; D is possibly TRBD1 (5 bases). V dropped 1 base and J dropped 4 bases, with 6 bases sitting between them. This CDR3 is 13 amino acids long. Germline V CDR1 and CDR2: SNHLY, FYNNEI. The chain's CDR3 is CASSEEGPDTQYF. DNA for the CDR3: TGTGCCAGCAGTGAAGAGGGGCCAGATACGCAGTATTTT.

This clone has more than one count but fewer than ten. The chain recombines TRBV27 with TRBJ2-4; TRBD1 is a possible D gene (5 bases). Per the germline V gene, CDR1 is MNHEY and CDR2 is SMNVEV (reference sequence). The CDR3 runs 14 residues. The V and J ends lost 6 bases and 0 bases respectively, with 9 bases between them. The CDR3 protein is CASRPRVAKNIQYF. The CDR3 DNA reads as TGTGCCAGCAGACCCAGGGTAGCCAAAAACATTCAGTACTTC.

The V and J genes are TRBV5-4 and TRBJ1-6; D possibly corresponds to TRBD1 (5 bases). V lost 0 bases and J lost 8, with 12 bases in between. Germline V lookup: CDR1 SGHNT, CDR2 YYREEE (reference sequence). The length of the CDR3 is 15 residues. The CDR3 is CASSLEDGGDSPLHF. The CDR3 DNA reads as TGTGCCAGCAGCTTGGAGGACGGGGGGGATTCACCCCTCCACTTT. The whole variable domain, remainder taken from reference TRBV5-4 and TRBJ1-6, is ETGVTQSPTHLIKTRGQQVTLRCSSQSGHNTVSWYQQALGQGPQFIFQYYREEENGRGNFPPRFSGLQFPNYSSELNVNALELDDSALYLCASSLEDGGDSPLHFGNGTRLTVT.

The chain couples TRBV15 to TRBJ1-4; D is unresolved. The germline gives CDR1 LNHNV, CDR2 YYDKDF (reference sequence). This CDR3 contains 15 residues. V was pared by 0 bases and J by 6 bases, with 11 bases between. The CDR3 DNA is TGTGCCACCAGCAGAGATTTTCCCGGAGATGAAAAACTGTTTTTT. Translated, it gives CATSRDFPGDEKLFF.

V is TRBV18 and J is TRBJ1-1; D is possibly TRBD1 (6 bases). V dropped 5 bases and J dropped 0 bases, with 13 bases sitting between them. The CDR3 contains 15 residues. Germline lookup yields CDR1 KGHSH and CDR2 LQKENI. In DNA, the CDR3 is TGTGCCAGCTCAGCGGGGGCGCGATTGAACACTGAAGCTTTCTTT. Amino acids: CASSAGARLNTEAFF.

The rearrangement uses TRBV5-4 and TRBJ2-1; 7 bases are shared with TRBD2. Trimming cost V 4 bases and J 6 bases; bases outside gene matches: 7. Germline CDR1 is SGHNT and CDR2 is YYREEE (reference sequence). The CDR3 length is 14 residues. The CDR3: CASSLGLVSNEQFF. The CDR3 nucleotides read TGTGCCAGCAGCCTCGGACTAGTGAGCAATGAGCAGTTCTTC.

In this sample, this clone turned up a few times. The V and J genes are TRBV18 and TRBJ1-2, with 8 bases that match TRBD1. Germline V gene lookup returns CDR1 KGHSH and CDR2 LQKENI. CDR3 length: 15 residues. J lost 3 bases, V lost 4 bases, and 7 bases had no gene match. This CDR3 is CASSLAGTGDYGYTF. The CDR3 nucleotides read TGTGCCAGCTCACTGGCCGGGACAGGAGACTATGGCTACACCTTC. The full variable domain, rest sourced from reference TRBV18 and TRBJ1-2, is NAGVMQNPRHLVRRRGQEARLRCSPMKGHSHVYWYRQLPEEGLKFMVYLQKENIIDESGMPKERFSAEFPKEGPSILRIQQVVRGDSAAYFCASSLAGTGDYGYTFGSGTRLTVV.

The chain employs TRBV2 and TRBJ1-2; 8 bases are shared with TRBD1. In germline, CDR1 is SNHLY, CDR2 FYNNEI. The J segment lost 7 bases and the V segment lost 7 bases, leaving 5 bases of the junction unmatched. The CDR3 length is 12 residues. The CDR3 nucleotides are TGTGCCAGCACTTCGGACAGGGCTGGCTACACCTTC. This translates into CASTSDRAGYTF.

The CDR3 bases are TGTGCCAGCAGCGCGGACAGGGTACCTGGGGCCAACGTCCTGACTTTC. Its translation is CASSADRVPGANVLTF. The chain couples TRBV2 to TRBJ2-6; 8 nucleotides agree with TRBD1. The junction had 6 bases not matched to a gene; V was cut back by 6 bases and J by 2 bases. Germline loops: CDR1 SNHLY, CDR2 FYNNEI. CDR3 length equals 16 residues.